This T cell receptor beta chain stems from a study of cytomegalovirus exposure and HLA in healthy donors. General study results and limits: It was shown in a later analysis that HLA-associated TCR beta chains were more clonally expanded than other, equally common chains. A later analysis associated roughly 15,000 TCR beta sequences with HLA alleles at a 0.05 false discovery rate.

This clone occurred a few times. Its target is not known. Amplification used 60 Vbeta primers and 13 Jbeta primers. Sequencing was performed with immunoSEQ multiplex PCR; in TCRdb, only in-frame clones are kept and a portion is missing. The data contain about 170,000 clones, around four fifths of them singletons. The CDR3 runs 15 residues. CDR1 and CDR2 (germline): MNHEY, SVGAGI. V lost 6 bases and J lost 6; bases outside the gene matches: 11. The TCR sequence derives from a female donor in good health and CMV-seronegative. Sequencing input: PBMCs. This sequence joins TRBV6-5 and TRBJ2-1, with 7 bases fitting TRBD1. The CDR3 here is CASSEGALVGNEQFF. Written as DNA, the CDR3 is TGTGCCAGCAGCGAGGGGGCGTTGGTTGGCAATGAGCAGTTCTTC.